The source of this TCR beta chain is a study of blood T cell repertoires in COVID-19. About the research overall: Nucleic acid was either cDNA or gDNA, and it came from T cells, B-cell-depleted T cells, or PBMCs.

Some clones are missing from TCRdb's copy, which holds only in-frame ones; the method was immunoSEQ multiplex PCR. This repertoire shows fewer than 70,000 clones, approximately 86% found once; its top ten account for 16%. V was clipped by 3 bases and J by 2 bases; unmatched bases: 5. Germline assignment: CDR1 LGHDT and CDR2 YNNKEL (reference sequence). The CDR3 is 16 amino acids. V and J are TRBV3-1 (or the pseudogene TRBV3-2) and TRBJ2-2; TRBD2 aligns across 8 bases. The receptor comes from a middle-aged man with COVID-19, enrolled during active disease. Material: peripheral blood. This CDR3 reads CASSHPGGINTGELFF. CDR3 nucleotide sequence: TGTGCCAGCAGCCACCCGGGGGGGATAAACACCGGGGAGCTGTTTTTT.